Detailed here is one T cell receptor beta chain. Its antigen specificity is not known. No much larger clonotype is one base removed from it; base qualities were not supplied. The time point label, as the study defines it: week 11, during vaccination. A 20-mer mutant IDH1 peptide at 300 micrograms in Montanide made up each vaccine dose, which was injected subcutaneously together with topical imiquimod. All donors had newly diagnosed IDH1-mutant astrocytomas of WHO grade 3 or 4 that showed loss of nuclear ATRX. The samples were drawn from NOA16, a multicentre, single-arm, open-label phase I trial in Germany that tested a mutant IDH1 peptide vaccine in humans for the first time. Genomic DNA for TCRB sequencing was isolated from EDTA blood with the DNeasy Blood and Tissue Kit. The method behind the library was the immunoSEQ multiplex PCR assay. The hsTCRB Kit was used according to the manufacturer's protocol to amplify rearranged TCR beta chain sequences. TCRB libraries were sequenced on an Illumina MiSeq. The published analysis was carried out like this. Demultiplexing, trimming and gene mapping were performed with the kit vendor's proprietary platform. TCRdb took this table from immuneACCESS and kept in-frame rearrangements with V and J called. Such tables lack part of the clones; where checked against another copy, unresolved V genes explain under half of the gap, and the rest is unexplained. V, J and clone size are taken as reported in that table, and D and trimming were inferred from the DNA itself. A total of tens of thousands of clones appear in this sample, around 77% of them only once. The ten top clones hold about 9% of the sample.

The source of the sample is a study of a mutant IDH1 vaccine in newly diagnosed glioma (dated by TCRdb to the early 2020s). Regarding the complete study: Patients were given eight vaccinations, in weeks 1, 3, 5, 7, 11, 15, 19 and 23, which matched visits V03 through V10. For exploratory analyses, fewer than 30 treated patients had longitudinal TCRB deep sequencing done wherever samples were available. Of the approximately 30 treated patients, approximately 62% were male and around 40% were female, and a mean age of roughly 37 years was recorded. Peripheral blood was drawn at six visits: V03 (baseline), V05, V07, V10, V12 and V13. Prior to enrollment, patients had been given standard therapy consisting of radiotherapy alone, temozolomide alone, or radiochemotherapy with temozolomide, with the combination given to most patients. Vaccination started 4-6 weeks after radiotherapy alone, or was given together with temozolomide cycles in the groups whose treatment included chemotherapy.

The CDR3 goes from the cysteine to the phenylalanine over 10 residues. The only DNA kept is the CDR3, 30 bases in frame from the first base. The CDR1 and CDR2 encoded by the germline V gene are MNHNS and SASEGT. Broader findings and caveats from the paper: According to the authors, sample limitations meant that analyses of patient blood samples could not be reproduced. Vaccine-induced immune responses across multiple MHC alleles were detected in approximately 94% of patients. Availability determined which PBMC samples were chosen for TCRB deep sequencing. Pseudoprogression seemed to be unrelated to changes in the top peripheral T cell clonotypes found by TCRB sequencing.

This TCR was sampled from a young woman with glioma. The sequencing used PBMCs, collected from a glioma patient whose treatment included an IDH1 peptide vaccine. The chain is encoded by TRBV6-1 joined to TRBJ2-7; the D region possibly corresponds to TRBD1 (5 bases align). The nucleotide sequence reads TGTGGCGCAGGGAATTACGAGCAGTACTTC. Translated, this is CGAGNYEQYF.